The 20 T cell receptor beta chains listed next were all sequenced from one sample in a study of a mutant IDH1 vaccine in newly diagnosed glioma. The data were produced by immunoSEQ multiplex PCR, yet TCRdb's version contains in-frame clones alone and is incomplete. The sample includes around 80,000 clones, around 85% of them seen just once. Stated time point: week 23, last vaccination. Alongside topical imiquimod, each dose of vaccine comprised 300 ug of mutant IDH1 20-mer peptide. Their antigen targets remain unknown. The specimen was PBMCs, collected from a glioma patient whose treatment included an IDH1 peptide vaccine. The receptors originated from a woman aged 50 to 60 with glioma.

This clone has a handful of counts. The rearrangement links TRBV28 to TRBJ1-5, with a weak D call TRBD1 (5 bases). Trimming removed 6 bases from V and 2 bases from J, with 14 bases in between. Germline V gene data show CDR1 as MDHEN and CDR2 as SYDVKM. This CDR3 is 15 amino acids long. The CDR3 reads CASSSGFRGNQPQHF. CDR3 DNA sequence: TGTGCCAGCAGCTCAGGGTTTAGGGGCAATCAGCCCCAGCATTTT.

The chain is built from TRBV30 and TRBJ2-7, with unresolved D. Germline loops: CDR1 GTSNPN, CDR2 SVGIG (reference sequence). The CDR3 length is 14 residues. With 0 bases removed from V and 3 bases from J, the gap between germline ends came to 12 bases. CDR3 sequence (DNA): TGTGCCTGGAGTGTATTCCCGGCCCACTACGAGCAGTACTTC. Residues: CAWSVFPAHYEQYF.

The J gene is TRBJ2-7, the V gene TRBV2, with D unclear. Germline CDR1 and CDR2: SNHLY and FYNNEI. Trimming pared 2 bases from V and 0 bases from J, leaving 11 bases between. The CDR3 is 15 amino acids. DNA of the CDR3: TGTGCCAGCAGTGAACTCGCGCCTAGCTCCTACGAGCAGTACTTC. The encoded protein is CASSELAPSSYEQYF.

This clone came up a few times. This CDR3 is CASSPQNRGGNYGYTF. Written as DNA, the CDR3 is TGTGCCAGCAGCCCACAAAACAGGGGAGGTAACTATGGCTACACCTTC. The chain links TRBV5-5 to TRBJ1-2, with TRBD1 matching over 7 bases. Germline-derived CDR1 and CDR2 are SGHKS and YYEKEE (reference sequence). After removal of 4 bases from V and 1 base from J, the junction contained 10 bases not matched to a gene. The CDR3 totals 16 residues.

The chain links TRBV6-6 to TRBJ1-4; TRBD1 matches 9 bases. The CDR3 sequence is 13 residues long. Germline V gene data show CDR1 as MNHNY and CDR2 as SVGAGI (reference sequence). Trimming cost V 6 bases and J 10 bases; bases outside gene matches: 6. The CDR3 loop is CASRDTGGGKLFF. Here the CDR3 DNA reads TGTGCCAGCAGGGATACAGGGGGCGGAAAACTGTTTTTT.

The chain is built from TRBV10-1 and TRBJ2-1; D is uncertain. The CDR3 has 14 residues. Trimming pared 2 bases from V and 4 bases from J, leaving 9 bases between. Germline loops: CDR1 WNHNN, CDR2 SYGVQD (reference sequence). The CDR3 DNA follows: TGCGCCAGCAGTGAGGCTACCGGATACAATGAGCAGTTCTTC. Its translation: CASSEATGYNEQFF.

CDR3 bases: TGTGCCAGCAGCTTAGGCGGGAATGGGGAGACCCAGTACTTC. It translates to CASSLGGNGETQYF. V is TRBV7-8 and J is TRBJ2-5; tentative D call: TRBD2 (6 bases). Germline V gene lookup returns CDR1 SGHVS and CDR2 FQNEAQ. V was trimmed by 1 base and J by 5 bases, leaving 11 bases between them. The CDR3 covers 14 residues.

This chain uses TRBV20-1 with TRBJ2-1; D unclear. V lost 2 bases and J 6 bases, leaving 2 bases between the germline ends. There are 10 residues in the CDR3. Germline CDR1 is DFQATT and CDR2 is SNEGSKA (reference sequence). The CDR3 loop reads CSARINEQFF. CDR3 coding DNA: TGCAGTGCTAGAATCAATGAGCAGTTCTTC.

V and J are TRBV28 and TRBJ1-6, with TRBD1 as a possible D gene (5 bases). The CDR3 spans 14 residues. Germline V lookup: CDR1 MDHEN, CDR2 SYDVKM. The ends were cut back, 6 bases at V and 7 bases at J, with 13 bases in the middle. The CDR3 bases are TGTGCCAGCAGGTGGGGACGCCAGAATTCACCCCTCCACTTT. Amino acids: CASRWGRQNSPLHF.

The chain couples TRBV7-9 to TRBJ2-7; D is undetermined. Germline CDR1 and CDR2: SEHNR and FQNEAQ (reference sequence). The CDR3 has 12 amino acids. The CDR3 DNA is TGTGCTGCCGGGTCGAGCTCCTACGAGCAGTACTTC. Translation: CAAGSSSYEQYF.

V is TRBV4-1 and J is TRBJ1-5; D not certain. Trimming removed 0 bases at V and 0 bases at J, with 9 bases between. CDR3 length equals 16 residues. CDR1 MGHRA and CDR2 YSYEKL come from the germline V gene. The CDR3 nucleotides read TGCGCCAGCAGCCAAGAGAGGTCTTATAGCAATCAGCCCCAGCATTTT. Its protein is CASSQERSYSNQPQHF.

This chain uses TRBV6-6 with TRBJ2-7; no definite D call. The V end was cut by 6 bases, the J end by 0 bases, with 12 bases between. The CDR3 length is 14 residues. Germline loops: CDR1 MNHNY, CDR2 SVGAGI (reference sequence). This chain's CDR3 is CASRGQEHSYEQYF. In nucleotides, the CDR3 is TGTGCCAGCAGGGGTCAGGAGCACTCCTACGAGCAGTACTTC.

The chain employs TRBV7-2 and TRBJ2-3; the D gene is possibly TRBD2 (5 bases). Germline V lookup: CDR1 SGHTA, CDR2 FQGNSA. This CDR3 comprises 16 residues. The V end lost 6 bases, the J end lost 7 bases, and 23 bases lay between the germline ends. The CDR3 sequence is CASRDPGSRIGNTQYF. The CDR3 nucleotides read TGTGCCAGCAGGGACCCGGGGAGCCGCATTGGGAATACGCAGTATTTT.

The chain links TRBV28 to TRBJ1-2; D ambiguous. Germline V gene data show CDR1 as MDHEN and CDR2 as SYDVKM. The CDR3 is made up of 13 amino acids. Trimming removed 0 bases at V and 3 bases at J, with 5 bases between. CDR3 amino acids: CASSLWGYYGYTF. DNA for the CDR3: TGTGCCAGCAGTTTATGGGGGTACTATGGCTACACCTTC.

V usage is TRBV14 and J usage is TRBJ2-3, with 7 bases lining up with TRBD2. V lost 2 bases and J lost 2; bases outside the gene matches: 4. This CDR3 spans 15 amino acids. Germline loops: CDR1 SGHDN, CDR2 FVKESK. The CDR3 here is CASSQRGSPTDTQYF. Here the CDR3 DNA reads TGTGCCAGCAGCCAACGCGGGAGCCCCACAGATACGCAGTATTTT. The full variable domain, in which reference TRBV14 and TRBJ2-3 provide the parts outside the CDR3, is EAGVTQFPSHSVIEKGQTVTLRCDPISGHDNLYWYRRVMGKEIKFLLHFVKESKQDESGMPNNRFLAERTGGTYSTLKVQPAELEDSGVYFCASSQRGSPTDTQYFGPGTRLTVL.

The V gene is TRBV6-1, the J gene TRBJ1-1; 9 nucleotides line up with TRBD1. J lost 8 bases, V lost 5 bases, and 6 bases had no gene match. CDR1 is MNHNS, CDR2 SASEGT, per germline. This CDR3 comprises 13 residues. CDR3: CASSRDRATEAFF. Written as DNA, the CDR3 is TGTGCCAGCAGTAGGGACAGGGCTACAGAAGCTTTCTTT.

The CDR3 sequence: CASSISGGYGYTF. In nucleotides, the CDR3 is TGTGCCAGCAGTATTTCAGGGGGCTATGGCTACACCTTC. The chain links TRBV28 to TRBJ1-2, with TRBD1 matching over 7 bases. The CDR3 runs 13 residues. V gave up 5 bases and J gave up 4 bases; unmatched junction bases: 4. Germline CDR1 and CDR2: MDHEN and SYDVKM.

The chain links TRBV7-8 to TRBJ2-1, with TRBD2 matching over 11 bases. Germline values: CDR1 SGHVS, CDR2 FQNEAQ. The CDR3 has 17 amino acids. Trimming cost V 5 bases and J 3 bases; bases outside gene matches: 9. CDR3 sequence reads: CASSLRPGLADYNEQFF. The CDR3 bases are TGTGCCAGCAGCCTCCGACCGGGACTAGCGGACTACAATGAGCAGTTCTTC.

V usage is TRBV6-6 and J usage is TRBJ1-2; D remains unclear. There are 14 residues in the CDR3. V dropped 9 bases and J dropped 8 bases, with 22 bases sitting between them. The germline gives CDR1 MNHNY, CDR2 SVGAGI (reference sequence). The CDR3 region has the DNA TGTGCCAGTCGCGAGGGCCGGCGTTTTGGGGGCTACACCTTC. Translation: CASREGRRFGGYTF.

The chain joins TRBV2 to TRBJ2-7; possible D gene TRBD1, 5 bases. The CDR3 spans 12 residues. Per germline, CDR1 SNHLY and CDR2 FYNNEI. Trimming stripped 5 bases from V and 3 bases from J, with 8 bases between. DNA for the CDR3: TGTGCCAGCAGTAAAACAGGCTACGAGCAGTACTTC. Amino acid sequence: CASSKTGYEQYF.